This T cell receptor beta chain comes out of a study of blood T cell repertoires in COVID-19 (dated by TCRdb to 2019 to 2021). As for the study more broadly: Samples from collaborators originated in the United States, Italy and Spain and spanned both the acute and convalescent phases of COVID-19. The prospective study material was composed of cDNA or gDNA derived from T cells, B-cell-depleted T cells, or PBMCs. The dataset comprised deeply sampled blood TCRbeta repertoires from subjects exposed to, actively infected with, or recovered from COVID-19. The repertoires were made available in a free public database intended to serve as a resource for research on the immune response to SARS-CoV-2. Samples were obtained from the ongoing ImmuneRACE study (first 160 participants) and from some 1,300 subjects provided by 6 global collaborators. Nearly every sample came with metadata listing a de-identified subject ID, COVID-19 status, age in years and sex. Where available, HLA class I and class II types were obtained from metadata supplied by the sample provider rather than from assay-based typing. General conclusions and limits of the study: The amount of clinical and demographic metadata varied by source and participant and was provided uncurated.

After removal of 5 bases from V and 4 bases from J, the junction retains 1 base not matched to a gene. The germline V gene supplies CDR1 SQVTM and CDR2 ANQGSEA. Including cysteine and phenylalanine, the CDR3 has 12 amino acids. Solely the CDR3 DNA is kept, with 36 bases framed from the first base. Another Seattle source contributed samples from volunteer blood donors who had recovered from COVID-19. Whole blood was collected in K2EDTA tubes by collaborating institutions according to the institutions' own protocols. Collaborator samples were shipped for TCRbeta analysis as frozen whole blood, isolated PBMCs, or DNA extracted from either sample type. The immunoSEQ Assay, a bias-controlled multiplex PCR, was used to amplify TCRbeta CDR3 regions from genomic DNA. Processing in the source paper ran as follows. The number of nucleated cells in each sample was estimated from the amplification of reference gene primers within the assay. To quantify the absolute abundance of each unique TCRbeta CDR3 rearrangement, sequence reads were collapsed and filtered. Productive Simpson clonality was computed per sample as the square root of Simpson's diversity index over productive rearrangements. Sourced from immuneACCESS, this table was stored by TCRdb with only in-frame sequences that have V and J called. A share of the clones is absent; for the studies checked, an unresolved V gene accounts for under half, and the remainder has no known explanation. V, J and clone size are taken as reported in that table, and D and trimming were inferred from the DNA itself. For this sample the table gives roughly 280,000 clones, of which approximately 87% were detected only once. The top ten clones comprise roughly 4.6% of the sample.

Turning to this clone: Its recognized antigen is unknown. No base quality information exists; no much larger clone differs at one position.

This chain is built from TRBV29-1 and TRBJ2-3; 9 junctional bases match TRBD2. Sequenced material: peripheral blood. The TCR comes from a man aged 55 to 70 who had recovered from COVID-19. The CDR3 is CSVSGGPDTQYF. The DNA sequence is as follows: TGCAGCGTTAGCGGGGGGCCAGATACGCAGTATTTT.